This T cell receptor (beta chain) came from a study of T cell responses to AZD1222 COVID-19 vaccine. Broader study findings: Possibly, clonal diversity was underestimated; donors were largely white British and included more females. Nearly half of unique spike-specific TCRs reportedly avoided B.1.351 and B.1.1.7 mutated regions.

Generated by immunoSEQ multiplex PCR, the TCRdb table keeps only in-frame clones and is missing some. The sample lists more than 150,000 clones; about 91% were seen once. Notes on this clone: What it recognizes is unknown.

V dropped 8 bases and J dropped 5 bases, with 16 bases sitting between them. The CDR3 length is 13 residues. Germline CDR1 reads LNHNV; CDR2 reads YYDKDF (reference sequence). The source is an adult in good health. This material consisted of peripheral blood, taken on day 0 of AZD1222 vaccination. The chain combines TRBV15 with TRBJ2-7, with D tentatively TRBD2 (6 bases). CDR3 sequence reads: CATRWRGSDEQYF. CDR3 sequence (DNA): TGTGCCACCCGGTGGAGGGGTAGCGACGAGCAGTACTTC.